These 24 T cell receptor beta chains were sequenced from one sample in a study of cytomegalovirus exposure and HLA in healthy donors. Researchers ran the PCR with 60 Vbeta and 13 Jbeta primers. Measured with immunoSEQ multiplex PCR; TCRdb has only the in-frame clones, and not every one. The repertoire consists of 120,000 or so clones, with about 83% occurring once and the leading ten covering roughly 2.5%. The sequenced sample consisted of PBMCs. The receptor set was obtained from a woman in her forties in good health and CMV-seropositive.

This sequence joins TRBV7-2 and TRBJ1-1, with TRBD1 identical over 7 bases. The CDR3 has 15 amino acids. Per the germline V gene, CDR1 is SGHTA and CDR2 is FQGNSA. V lost 5 bases, J lost 2 bases, and 8 bases stayed unmatched. This chain's CDR3 is CASSPGQSDNTEAFF. The CDR3 DNA reads as TGTGCCAGCAGCCCGGGACAGTCGGATAACACTGAAGCTTTCTTT.

The chain recombines TRBV6-5 with TRBJ1-2, with TRBD1 matching over 7 bases. Per the germline V gene, CDR1 is MNHEY and CDR2 is SVGAGI. The V gene end was trimmed by 8 bases and the J gene end by 8 bases; junction bases not matched to a gene: 8. This CDR3 comprises 12 residues. CDR3 residues: CASDDRVGGYTF. CDR3 coding DNA: TGTGCCAGCGATGACAGGGTAGGAGGCTACACCTTC.

V is TRBV9 and J is TRBJ1-5; 7 bases match TRBD1. V was clipped by 0 bases and J by 7 bases; unmatched bases: 7. This CDR3 has 15 amino acids. Germline V gene data show CDR1 as SGDLS and CDR2 as YYNGEE. The CDR3 bases are TGTGCCAGCAGCGTAGGTGGTCAACAGGGGCAGCCCCAGCATTTT. Translation gives CASSVGGQQGQPQHF.

The chain couples TRBV9 to TRBJ2-1; a weak D match, TRBD2 (6 bases). The CDR3 spans 14 residues. The V and J ends lost 5 bases and 9 bases respectively, with 18 bases between them. The V gene's germline CDR1 is SGDLS and CDR2 YYNGEE. The CDR3 nucleotides are TGTGCCAGCAGTGCTTGGGGTGTGGGGGGTGAGCAGTTCTTC. Translation gives CASSAWGVGGEQFF.

The J gene is TRBJ1-2, the V gene TRBV5-1, with a tentative D call TRBD1 (6 bases). Germline CDR1 is SGHRS and CDR2 is YFSETQ. The CDR3 is 14 amino acids. Between the trimmed V and J ends, which lost 0 bases and 6 bases, there was a span of 12 bases. The DNA for the CDR3 is TGCGCCAGCAGCTTGGGGGGGCGGTCGGATGGCTACACCTTC. Translation gives CASSLGGRSDGYTF.

Points on this clone: Its ends do not fully match the called genes, so a read error is possible. This CDR3 is also generated by other DNA sequences in the sample. The chain employs TRBV30 and TRBJ2-2; 10 nucleotides match TRBD2. This CDR3 contains 18 residues. Germline V gives CDR1 GTSNPN, CDR2 SVGIG (reference sequence). The CDR3 protein is CAWSVPLAGDSDTGELFF. The CDR3, as DNA: TGTGCTTGGAGTGTACCTCTAGCGGGAGACTCGGACACCGGGGAGCTGTTTTTT.

For this clone: At one boundary the junction diverges from the germline segment, which might be a read error. The V and J genes are TRBV7-7 and TRBJ2-3, with a weak D call TRBD1 (6 bases). Germline V gene sequence: CDR1 SSHAT, CDR2 FNYEAQ (reference sequence). The CDR3 loop spans 13 amino acids. The CDR3 reads CASSPGHGDTQYF. CDR3 in DNA: TGTGCTAGCAGCCCGGGACACGGAGATACGCAGTATTTT.

The chain combines TRBV20-1 with TRBJ2-7; D perhaps matches TRBD1 (6 bases). From germline, CDR1 is DFQATT and CDR2 SNEGSKA (reference sequence). The V end was cut by 3 bases, the J end by 7 bases, with 7 bases between. The CDR3 totals 10 residues. CDR3 amino acids: CSASDREQYF. The CDR3 bases are TGCAGTGCTAGCGACAGGGAGCAGTACTTC.

The chain recombines TRBV2 with TRBJ1-5; 9 bases match TRBD1. The CDR3 has 14 residues. Germline CDR1 is SNHLY and CDR2 is FYNNEI. Germline trimming cut 7 bases from V and 4 bases from J; bases unmatched to any gene: 5. CDR3 sequence reads: CASNMDRGNQPQHF. CDR3 in DNA: TGTGCCAGCAACATGGACAGGGGTAATCAGCCCCAGCATTTT.

The chain is built from TRBV7-2 and TRBJ1-4; D perhaps matches TRBD1 (5 bases). CDR1 SGHTA and CDR2 FQGNSA come from the germline V gene. V was cut by 0 bases and J by 10 bases, with 12 bases left in between. This CDR3 is 14 amino acids long. In DNA form, the CDR3 reads TGTGCCAGCAGCTTAGCGCCGCAGGGAGGAAAACTGTTTTTT. Residues: CASSLAPQGGKLFF.

The chain is built from TRBV30 and TRBJ2-5; the D is unclear. Trimming pared 2 bases from V and 7 bases from J, leaving 14 bases between. The length of the CDR3 is 13 residues. Per germline, CDR1 GTSNPN and CDR2 SVGIG (reference sequence). CDR3 bases: TGTGCCTGGAGTCCCGACACGGTTGGGACCCAGTACTTC. Its protein is CAWSPDTVGTQYF.

The J gene is TRBJ2-4, the V gene TRBV6-5, with TRBD1 matching over 9 bases. Germline V CDR1 and CDR2: MNHEY, SVGAGI. The CDR3 is made up of 13 amino acids. V dropped 6 bases and J dropped 8; count of bases not matched to a gene: 5. CDR3 residues: CASRQGARDIQYF. The CDR3 nucleotides read TGTGCCAGCAGACAGGGGGCGCGGGACATTCAGTACTTC.

The V gene is TRBV19, the J gene TRBJ2-7, with 8 positions matching TRBD2. Germline V lookup: CDR1 LNHDA, CDR2 SQIVND (reference sequence). The CDR3 covers 14 residues. Trimming took 4 bases from V and 4 from J; bases not matched to a gene: 6. CDR3 coding DNA: TGTGCCAGTAGTAGAACTAGCGGAGCTTACGAGCAGTACTTC. Encoded protein: CASSRTSGAYEQYF.

The V and J genes are TRBV28 and TRBJ1-3, with D perhaps matching TRBD1 (5 bases). V was pared by 5 bases and J by 4 bases, with 18 bases between. CDR1 is MDHEN, CDR2 SYDVKM, per germline. This CDR3 contains 16 residues. As DNA, the CDR3 is TGTGCCAGCAGTCTCTCCCCGGGGGGGATCGGAAACACCATATATTTT. Translating it yields CASSLSPGGIGNTIYF.

This chain links TRBV7-9 with TRBJ2-6, with TRBD1 matching 7 bases. Germline V gene lookup returns CDR1 SEHNR and CDR2 FQNEAQ (reference sequence). CDR3 size: 15 residues. V dropped 9 bases and J dropped 2; count of bases not matched to a gene: 7. The CDR3 region is CARDRDGAGANVLTF. The CDR3 DNA is TGTGCCAGAGACAGGGATGGAGCTGGGGCCAACGTCCTGACTTTC.

CDR3 region: CASTLDGGVNYGYTF. In DNA, the CDR3 is TGTGCCAGTACTCTTGACGGAGGTGTAAACTATGGCTACACCTTC. V is TRBV19 and J is TRBJ1-2; D uncertain. Trimming took 7 bases from V and 2 from J, leaving 17 bases between them. Germline V lookup: CDR1 LNHDA, CDR2 SQIVND (reference sequence). The CDR3 spans 15 residues.

The chain has TRBV27 and TRBJ2-7, with 7 bases that match TRBD2. The CDR3 extends over 13 amino acids. With V trimmed by 1 base and J by 4 bases, 1 base remained unmatched. CDR1 is MNHEY, CDR2 SMNVEV, per germline (reference sequence). Here the CDR3 reads CASSLYSGYEQYF. For the CDR3, the DNA is TGTGCCAGCAGTTTATATAGCGGGTACGAGCAGTACTTC.

The chain links TRBV27 to TRBJ2-7, with TRBD1 identical over 8 bases. J gave up 1 base and V 5 bases, and 4 bases lay outside the gene matches. Germline CDR1 is MNHEY and CDR2 is SMNVEV (reference sequence). The CDR3 contains 14 residues. The chain's CDR3 is CASSIGTGSYEQYF. The CDR3 region has the DNA TGTGCCAGCAGTATTGGGACAGGTTCCTACGAGCAGTACTTC.

The chain is built from TRBV19 and TRBJ2-3; TRBD2 agrees at 10 bases. There are 15 residues in the CDR3. J gave up 2 bases and V 6 bases, and 5 bases lay outside the gene matches. Germline V gene data show CDR1 as LNHDA and CDR2 as SQIVND (reference sequence). The chain's CDR3 is CASRPGLAFTDTQYF. DNA of the CDR3: TGTGCCAGTAGACCGGGACTAGCGTTCACAGATACGCAGTATTTT.

The chain employs TRBV9 and TRBJ2-3, with 9 bases identical to TRBD2. This CDR3 contains 16 residues. Trimming took 4 bases from V and 5 from J; bases not matched to a gene: 11. Per the germline V gene, CDR1 is SGDLS and CDR2 is YYNGEE. The CDR3 region has the DNA TGTGCCAGCAGCCCGACCGCGGCGGGGGGGCGAGATACGCAGTATTTT. Translation gives CASSPTAAGGRDTQYF. Supplemented by reference TRBV9 and TRBJ2-3, the full variable domain reads DSGVTQTPKHLITATGQRVTLRCSPRSGDLSVYWYQQSLDQGLQFLIQYYNGEERAKGNILERFSAQQFPDLHSELNLSSLELGDSALYFCASSPTAAGGRDTQYFGPGTRLTVL.

This sequence joins TRBV5-8 and TRBJ2-7; a weak D match, TRBD1 (7 bases). The CDR3 extends over 16 amino acids. Per germline, CDR1 SGHTS and CDR2 YDEGEE. Trimming stripped 0 bases from V and 5 bases from J, with 18 bases between. CDR3 bases: TGTGCCAGCAGCTTGGGCGTGGCAGGGGGGAGAGACGAGCAGTACTTC. Encoded protein: CASSLGVAGGRDEQYF. Full variable domain (remainder filled in from reference TRBV5-8 and TRBJ2-7): EAGVTQSPTHLIKTRGQQATLRCSPISGHTSVYWYQQALGLGLQFLLWYDEGEERNRGNFPPRFSGRQFPNYSSELNVNALELEDSALYLCASSLGVAGGRDEQYFGPGTRLTVT.

The rearrangement joins TRBV2 to TRBJ2-3; TRBD2 aligns across 11 bases. V lost 11 bases and J lost 0; bases outside the gene matches: 10. The CDR3 sequence is 16 residues long. In germline, CDR1 is SNHLY, CDR2 FYNNEI. The CDR3 bases are TGTGCCGGGATTAGCGGGGGGGCTGGAAGCACAGATACGCAGTATTTT. This encodes CAGISGGAGSTDTQYF.

The rearrangement joins TRBV5-1 to TRBJ2-7; D is uncertain. The CDR3 has 16 residues. Germline CDR1 SGHRS, CDR2 YFSETQ. V was pared by 4 bases and J by 5 bases, with 22 bases between. CDR3 sequence (DNA): TGCGCCAGCAGCAACGGTTTGATGAGGCTAGGCCACGAGCAGTACTTC. It translates to CASSNGLMRLGHEQYF. The full variable domain, completed using reference TRBV5-1 and TRBJ2-7, is KAGVTQTPRYLIKTRGQQVTLSCSPISGHRSVSWYQQTPGQGLQFLFEYFSETQRNKGNFPGRFSGRQFSNSRSEMNVSTLELGDSALYLCASSNGLMRLGHEQYFGPGTRLTVT.

This chain uses TRBV14 with TRBJ1-4; TRBD1 matches at 8 bases. The CDR3 has 13 amino acids. Trimming cost V 4 bases and J 7 bases; bases outside gene matches: 2. In germline, CDR1 is SGHDN, CDR2 FVKESK. CDR3 amino acids: CASSLGQGEKLFF. CDR3 sequence (DNA): TGTGCCAGCAGCCTCGGACAGGGTGAAAAACTGTTTTTT.